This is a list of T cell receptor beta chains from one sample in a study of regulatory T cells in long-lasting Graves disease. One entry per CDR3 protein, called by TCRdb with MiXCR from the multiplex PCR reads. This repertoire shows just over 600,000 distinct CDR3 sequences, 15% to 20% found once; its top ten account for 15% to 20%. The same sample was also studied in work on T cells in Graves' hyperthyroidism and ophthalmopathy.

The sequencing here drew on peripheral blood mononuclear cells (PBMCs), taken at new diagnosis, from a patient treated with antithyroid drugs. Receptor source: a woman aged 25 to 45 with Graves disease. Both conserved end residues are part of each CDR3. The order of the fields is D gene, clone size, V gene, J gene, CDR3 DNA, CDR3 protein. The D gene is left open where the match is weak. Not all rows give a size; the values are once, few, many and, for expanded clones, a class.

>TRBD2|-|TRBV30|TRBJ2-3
TGTGCCTGGGCGACAGGGACTAGCCGAGACACAGATACGCAGTATTTT
CAWATGTSRDTDTQYF
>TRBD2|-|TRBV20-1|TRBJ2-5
TGCAGTGCTAGAGATACGCGGGAGGGCCTCGAGACCCAGTACTTC
CSARDTREGLETQYF
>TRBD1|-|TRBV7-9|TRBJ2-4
TGTGCCAGCAGCATCAGAAAGGACAGGGAGGACATTCAGTACTTC
CASSIRKDREDIQYF
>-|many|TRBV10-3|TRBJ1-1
TGTGCCATCAGTGAGGGGGAGAACACTGAAGCTTTCTTT
CAISEGENTEAFF
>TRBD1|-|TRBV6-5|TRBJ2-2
TGTGCCAGCAGTTACCAGGACAGGGGGCAAACCGGGGAGCTGTTTTTT
CASSYQDRGQTGELFF
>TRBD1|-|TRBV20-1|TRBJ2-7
TGCAGTGCTGGGAAGACAGGGGGTATCTACGAGCAGTACTTC
CSAGKTGGIYEQYF
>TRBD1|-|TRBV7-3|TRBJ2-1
TGTGCCAGCAGCCTAGGACAGGGGCTCGGCAATGAGCAGTTCTTC
CASSLGQGLGNEQFF
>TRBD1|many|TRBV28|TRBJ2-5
TGTGCCAGCAGTATGACAGGGGGAGAGACCCAGTACTTC
CASSMTGGETQYF
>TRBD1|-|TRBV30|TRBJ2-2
TGTGCCTGGAACCGGGACAGGAACACCGGGGAGCTGTTTTTT
CAWNRDRNTGELFF
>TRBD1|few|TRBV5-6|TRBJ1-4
TGTGCCAGCAGCTTGGGGACAGGGAACGGTGAAAAACTGTTTTTT
CASSLGTGNGEKLFF
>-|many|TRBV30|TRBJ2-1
TGTGCCTGGAGTGTACTCTGGGAGGATGAGCAGTTCTTC
CAWSVLWEDEQFF
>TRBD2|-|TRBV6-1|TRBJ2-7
TGTGCCAGCAGCACTAGCGGGAGGGCCTGGTACGAGCAGTACTTC
CASSTSGRAWYEQYF
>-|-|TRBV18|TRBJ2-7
TGTGCCAGCTCACCCTCTCGTACAAACTACGAGCAGTACTTC
CASSPSRTNYEQYF
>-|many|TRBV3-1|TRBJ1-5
TGTGCCAGCAGCCAAGACACCCGCAATCAGCCCCAGCATTTT
CASSQDTRNQPQHF
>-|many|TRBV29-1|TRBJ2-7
TGCAGCGTATCGAGATGGGGAATCGAGCAGTACTTC
CSVSRWGIEQYF
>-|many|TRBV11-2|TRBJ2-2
TGTGCCAGCAGCTTAGACGGGACGGCCACCGGGGAGCTGTTTTTT
CASSLDGTATGELFF
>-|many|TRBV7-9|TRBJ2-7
TGTGCCAGCACCACAGGCGCGAGTGGGGCCGAGCAGTACTTC
CASTTGASGAEQYF
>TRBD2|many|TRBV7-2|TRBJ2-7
TGTGCCAGCAGACTAGCGGGGTACGAGCAGTACTTC
CASRLAGYEQYF
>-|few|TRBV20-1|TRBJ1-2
TGCAGTGCTACTATGGACAATAACTATGGCTACACCTTC
CSATMDNNYGYTF
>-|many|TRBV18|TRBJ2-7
TGTGCCAGCTCACCCAACAGGCCCCTCTCCTACGAGCAGTACTTC
CASSPNRPLSYEQYF
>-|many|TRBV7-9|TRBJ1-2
TGTGCCAGCAGCCCGTATTATGAGATGGACTATGGCTACACCTTC
CASSPYYEMDYGYTF
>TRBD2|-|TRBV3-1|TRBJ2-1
TGTGCCAGCAGCCAAGAAACTAGCGGGAGGAGGTACAATGAGCAGTTCTTC
CASSQETSGRRYNEQFF
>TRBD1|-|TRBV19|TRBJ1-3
TGTGCCAGCAAGGACAGGGTACACTCTGGAAACACCATATATTTT
CASKDRVHSGNTIYF
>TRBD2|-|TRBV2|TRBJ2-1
TGTGCCAGCAGTGAACACCTAGCGGGAGTTCTGGCTGAGCAGTTCTTC
CASSEHLAGVLAEQFF
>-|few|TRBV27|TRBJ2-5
TGTGCCAGCGGATACGGGGGTGCGGTTTCGGAGACCCAGTACTTC
CASGYGGAVSETQYF
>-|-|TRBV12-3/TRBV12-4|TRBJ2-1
TGTGCCAGCAGCTTCCTAGGACTGGGCAACAATGAGCAGTTCTTC
CASSFLGLGNNEQFF